This T cell receptor (beta chain) was sequenced for a study of cytomegalovirus exposure and HLA in healthy donors. In regard to this clone: Its specificity is unknown.

V shed 10 bases and J 2 bases; nucleotides not matched to a gene: 11. CDR1 MDHEN and CDR2 SYDVKM come from the germline V gene. This CDR3 comprises 14 residues. Study-wide findings and caveats: Generally TCR sequences proved uncommon, though certain public TCRs appeared in numerous donors.

The repertoire was sequenced with immunoSEQ multiplex PCR; TCRdb's copy has only in-frame clones and lacks some. Of 55,000 to 80,000 clones listed, 95% were seen once; the top ten hold more than 6.5%. Sequencing input: PBMCs. The rearrangement links TRBV28 to TRBJ2-7; TRBD1 aligns across 7 bases. This sequence was found in a woman aged 18 to 35 in good health and CMV-seropositive. The CDR3 is CATIPRDSAYEQYF. The CDR3 coding sequence is TGTGCCACGATCCCTCGGGACAGTGCCTACGAGCAGTACTTC.